The 16 T cell receptor beta chains below come from one sample, sequenced in a study of T cell responses to AZD1222 COVID-19 vaccine. Libraries were prepared by immunoSEQ multiplex PCR; TCRdb keeps only in-frame clonotypes and omits some of them. The sample has 92,000 or so clones; roughly 90% are singletons. The specimen was peripheral blood, collected on day 0 of AZD1222 vaccination. These receptors all stem from an adult in good health.

V and J are TRBV6-1 and TRBJ1-2; TRBD1 matches 11 bases. After removal of 1 base from V and 4 bases from J, the junction contained 2 bases not matched to a gene. The CDR3 sequence is 15 residues long. Germline lookup yields CDR1 MNHNS and CDR2 SASEGT. The CDR3 DNA follows: TGTGCCAGCAGTGAAGTCGGGACAGGGGGCTATGGCTACACCTTC. It yields the protein CASSEVGTGGYGYTF.

The V gene is TRBV5-4, the J gene TRBJ2-3; 7 bases line up with TRBD2. Germline V lookup: CDR1 SGHNT, CDR2 YYREEE (reference sequence). The CDR3 is made up of 16 amino acids. The V segment lost 4 bases and the J segment 2 bases; nucleotides outside the gene matches: 10. The CDR3, as DNA: TGTGCCAGCAGCGTGTACCCGGGACTAAACACAGATACGCAGTATTTT. It specifies CASSVYPGLNTDTQYF.

The chain is built from TRBV11-2 and TRBJ1-5; D unclear. Trimming pared 1 base from V and 5 bases from J, leaving 6 bases between. The germline V gene encodes CDR1 SGHAT and CDR2 FQNNGV. This CDR3 contains 13 residues. CDR3 coding DNA: TGTGCCAGCAGCTTAGGTGCGTATCAGCCCCAGCATTTT. This translates into CASSLGAYQPQHF.

This clone was found a few times. The conserved phenylalanine or tryptophan normally closing the CDR3 is absent here, so this likely arose from a read error. No DNA is shown, since the ends of the CDR3 on it are uncertain; the CDR3 is the one TCRdb lists. This chain uses TRBV6-5 with TRBJ1-2; no DNA check was done on the table's D call, TRBD1. Germline V gene data show CDR1 as MNHEY and CDR2 as SVGAGI. The CDR3 is 12 residues long, ends included. The CDR3 is CASSSIQGAAHV.

J is TRBJ1-5 and V is TRBV7-2, with D unresolved. The CDR3 is made up of 16 amino acids. The germline CDR1 and CDR2 sequences are SGHTA and FQGNSA. Trimming stripped 1 base from V and 2 bases from J, with 12 bases between. This CDR3 is CASSLEGLQGNQPQHF. DNA for the CDR3: TGTGCCAGCAGCTTAGAAGGTCTGCAGGGCAATCAGCCCCAGCATTTT. Using reference TRBV7-2 and TRBJ1-5 for the parts outside the CDR3, the full variable domain is GAGVSQSPSNKVTEKGKDVELRCDPISGHTALYWYRQSLGQGLEFLIYFQGNSAPDKSGLPSDRFSAERTGGSVSTLTIQRTQQEDSAVYLCASSLEGLQGNQPQHFGDGTRLSIL.

The gene calls are TRBV9 and TRBJ2-1, with D maybe TRBD2 (6 bases). Between the trimmed V and J ends, which lost 4 bases and 7 bases, there was a span of 24 bases. There are 17 residues in the CDR3. From germline, CDR1 is SGDLS and CDR2 YYNGEE. The CDR3 is CASSTRRGSSLGNEQFF. The CDR3 nucleotides read TGTGCCAGCAGCACCAGACGGGGGTCATCACTTGGGAATGAGCAGTTCTTC.

The gene calls are TRBV7-3 and TRBJ2-7; D is perhaps TRBD1 (5 bases). The germline V gene encodes CDR1 SGHTA and CDR2 FQGTGA. Trimming removed 3 bases at V and 5 bases at J, with 14 bases between. CDR3 length equals 14 residues. The CDR3 DNA follows: TGTGCCAGCAGCTTCCAGGGCAGGGCCCACGAGCAGTACTTC. Amino acid sequence: CASSFQGRAHEQYF.

The V and J genes are TRBV7-3 and TRBJ2-3, with no clear D. The CDR3 has 13 amino acids. V lost 4 bases to trimming and J lost 0 bases, with 5 bases between them. Germline loops: CDR1 SGHTA, CDR2 FQGTGA. The CDR3 is CASSYGSTDTQYF. The CDR3 bases are TGTGCCAGCAGCTACGGGAGCACAGATACGCAGTATTTT.

V usage is TRBV7-2 and J usage is TRBJ1-1, with D maybe TRBD1 (5 bases). CDR3 length: 17 amino acids. V was clipped by 4 bases and J by 1 base, with 19 bases between them. Germline CDR1 SGHTA, CDR2 FQGNSA. The CDR3 is CASSSYTQGVGNTEAFF. CDR3 sequence (DNA): TGTGCCAGCAGCTCTTACACTCAAGGGGTGGGGAACACTGAAGCTTTCTTT.

The chain uses TRBV6-2 or TRBV6-3 and TRBJ1-2; D is unresolved. CDR3 length equals 15 residues. Germline-derived CDR1 and CDR2 are MNHEY and SVGEGT. The V end was cut by 3 bases, the J end by 5 bases, with 16 bases between. Here the CDR3 DNA reads TGTGCCAGCAGTTATGCGTCAGAGAAAAATTATGGCTACACCTTC. Protein: CASSYASEKNYGYTF.

This rearrangement joins TRBV7-9 to TRBJ1-6, with 7 bases lining up with TRBD1. Per the germline V gene, CDR1 is SEHNR and CDR2 is FQNEAQ (reference sequence). The CDR3 runs 15 residues. The J segment lost 6 bases and the V segment lost 3 bases, leaving 5 bases of the junction unmatched. CDR3 loop: CASSFATGTNSPLHF. As DNA, the CDR3 is TGTGCCAGCAGCTTTGCGACAGGGACTAATTCACCCCTCCACTTT.

CDR3 residues: CASSLTGGNNSPLHF. In DNA, the CDR3 is TGTGCCAGCAGCTTGACAGGGGGCAATAATTCACCCCTCCACTTT. The chain employs TRBV5-4 and TRBJ1-6; the match to TRBD1 covers 9 bases. Trimming cost V 1 base and J 5 bases; bases outside gene matches: 1. Looked up from germline, CDR1 is SGHNT and CDR2 is YYREEE (reference sequence). The CDR3 is made up of 15 amino acids.

The chain couples TRBV6-5 to TRBJ2-7; D call uncertain. CDR1 is MNHEY and CDR2 is SVGAGI in the germline V gene. Trimming left V 2 bases short and J 1 base short, with 9 bases between. CDR3 size: 14 residues. The CDR3 bases are TGTGCCAGCAGTTACCCCTCGCCTTCCTACGAGCAGTACTTC. Protein: CASSYPSPSYEQYF.

The chain is built from TRBV19 and TRBJ1-5, with D tentatively TRBD1 (5 bases). The CDR3 sequence is 13 residues long. Germline V CDR1 and CDR2: LNHDA, SQIVND (reference sequence). The germline V and J ends were trimmed by 5 bases and 6 bases, with 11 bases remaining between them. CDR3 amino acids: CASSLTGGQPQHF. The DNA for the CDR3 is TGTGCCAGTAGTCTGACCGGGGGTCAGCCCCAGCATTTT.

This chain links TRBV6-1 with TRBJ1-2, with D unresolved. Trimming removed 1 base at V and 7 bases at J, with 4 bases between. The CDR3 length is 11 residues. Germline CDR1 is MNHNS and CDR2 is SASEGT. Here the CDR3 DNA reads TGTGCCAGCAGTGAAGTGGGTGGCTACACCTTC. Amino acid sequence: CASSEVGGYTF.

This clone has just one count. The V call is TRBV27, the J call TRBJ2-3; a possible D gene is TRBD1 (6 bases). Trimming shortened V by 5 bases and J by 0 bases, and 9 bases separated the two germline ends. In germline, CDR1 is MNHEY, CDR2 SMNVEV (reference sequence). This CDR3 spans 14 amino acids. The CDR3 DNA sequence: TGTGCCAGCAGTATCAGGGGTAGCACAGATACGCAGTATTTT. Its protein is CASSIRGSTDTQYF.